A selection of T cell receptor beta chains follows, all from one sample in a study of early T cells in non-severe SARS-CoV-2 infection. MiXCR was run by TCRdb on the 5' RACE reads, yielding one entry per CDR3 protein. In the table there are about 42,000 distinct CDR3 sequences, around 6.9% of which are singletons. Specimen: whole blood. These receptor sequences come from an adult who was a healthcare worker with PCR-confirmed SARS-CoV-2 infection or an uninfected control (not recorded which). Both conserved end residues are part of each CDR3. D genes are given only for firm matches. Size is stated for part of the rows, as once, few or many counts, or as a class when the clone is expanded.

D gene,V gene,clone size,J gene,CDR3 DNA,CDR3 protein
TRBD1,TRBV4-1,many,TRBJ1-5,TGCGCCAGCAGCCAGTCCGCCGGGACAGGGAACCATCAGCCCCAGCATTTT,CASSQSAGTGNHQPQHF
-,TRBV5-1,-,TRBJ2-7,TGCGCCAGCAGCCCTGACACAGCCTACGAGCAGTACTTC,CASSPDTAYEQYF
-,TRBV28,many,TRBJ1-2,TGTGCCAGCAGTCGGGAAGGCGGCCGCTATGGCTACACCTTC,CASSREGGRYGYTF
-,TRBV24-1,many,TRBJ2-3,TGTGCCACCAGCGGCGGCCCGGGCTCCCGCTACACAGATACGCAGTATTTT,CATSGGPGSRYTDTQYF
-,TRBV11-2,few,TRBJ2-1,TGTGCCAGCAGCTTACCCATCAGGAGCTCCTACAATGAGCAGTTCTTC,CASSLPIRSSYNEQFF
-,TRBV18,-,TRBJ2-7,TGTGCCAGCTCACCCCCCGAGGGGGGCGCCTACGAGCAGTACTTC,CASSPPEGGAYEQYF
TRBD1,TRBV20-1,many,TRBJ1-2,TGCAGTGCCACGACAGGGGGAAGTGGCTACACCTTC,CSATTGGSGYTF
-,TRBV6-1,-,TRBJ1-6,TGTGCCAGCAGTACGGGACATACCCGCAGTAATTCACCCCTCCACTTT,CASSTGHTRSNSPLHF
TRBD2,TRBV29-1,many,TRBJ2-3,TGCAGCGTCTTACTAGCGGGGGGGCCTACAGATACGCAGTATTTT,CSVLLAGGPTDTQYF
TRBD1,TRBV2,few,TRBJ2-1,TGTGCCAGCAGTGAAGAGGGGGCAGACTTCAATGAGCAGTTCTTC,CASSEEGADFNEQFF
-,TRBV4-1,few,TRBJ2-3,TGCGCCAGCAGCCCTGGAACCGTCGCGTCAGATACGCAGTATTTT,CASSPGTVASDTQYF
TRBD1,TRBV7-2,few,TRBJ1-2,TGTGCCAGCAGCTTAGCTAGTGGACAGGCATATGGCTACACCTTC,CASSLASGQAYGYTF
-,TRBV5-8,-,TRBJ2-5,TGTGCCAGCAGGTTAGGGACGGACGCCTCAGAGACCCAGTACTTC,CASRLGTDASETQYF
-,TRBV4-3,few,TRBJ2-1,TGCGCCAGCAGCCAGAGCACCTCCTACAATGAGCAGTTCTTC,CASSQSTSYNEQFF
-,TRBV12-3/TRBV12-4,-,TRBJ1-2,TGTGCCAGCAGTTTGCCCGGACAGATCCCCCTAGCTAACTATGGCTACACCTTC,CASSLPGQIPLANYGYTF
-,TRBV9,few,TRBJ1-2,TGTGCCAGCAGCGTAGGGGCAGGGCTGTATGGCTACACCTTC,CASSVGAGLYGYTF
TRBD1,TRBV7-2,-,TRBJ1-6,TGTGCCAGCAGCCCCGACAGGGGTTTGGGGTCACCCCTCCACTTT,CASSPDRGLGSPLHF
-,TRBV27,many,TRBJ1-6,TGTGCCAGCAGTTTCGGTGGGACGGGGAATTCACCCCTCCACTTT,CASSFGGTGNSPLHF
TRBD1,TRBV6-1,-,TRBJ1-1,TGTGCCAGCAGTCTCCTGGGGGCGACAGGGGGGAACACTGAAGCTTTCTTT,CASSLLGATGGNTEAFF
-,TRBV3-1,-,TRBJ1-6,TGTGCCAGCAGCCAAGGAAACGATTCACCCCTCCACTTT,CASSQGNDSPLHF
-,TRBV20-1,few,TRBJ2-7,TGCAGTGCTAGAGTCCGGGCCTTATTCTACGAGCAGTACTTC,CSARVRALFYEQYF
-,TRBV25-1,-,TRBJ2-3,TGTGCCAGCAGTGAATGGGGTGGCAGAAATAGCACAGATACGCAGTATTTT,CASSEWGGRNSTDTQYF
TRBD1,TRBV6-2/TRBV6-3,few,TRBJ2-7,TGTGCCAGCAGCCCCGGACAGGGGATATACTACGAGCAGTACTTC,CASSPGQGIYYEQYF
-,TRBV20-1,few,TRBJ1-1,TGCAGTGCTAGAAATCCTAGTACAGGGAACACTGAAGCTTTCTTT,CSARNPSTGNTEAFF
-,TRBV27,few,TRBJ1-2,TGTGCCAGCAGTTTATTGCCGGCACACCTCTATGGCTACACCTTC,CASSLLPAHLYGYTF
-,TRBV6-1,few,TRBJ2-1,TGTGCCAGCAGTGAAGAGGGAATCTCCTACAATGAGCAGTTCTTC,CASSEEGISYNEQFF
-,TRBV11-2,many,TRBJ2-7,TGTGCCAGCAGCTCCGGGGTCTACGAGCAGTACTTC,CASSSGVYEQYF
TRBD1,TRBV18,many,TRBJ1-3,TGTGCCAGCTCACCGACGACAGGGCCCCAGATCGGAAACACCATATATTTT,CASSPTTGPQIGNTIYF
-,TRBV7-2,-,TRBJ1-1,TGTGCCAGCAGCCTCCCCACTGTTGAAGCTTTCTTT,CASSLPTVEAFF
TRBD1,TRBV2,-,TRBJ2-1,TGTGCCAGCAGTGAACCAAGACAGGGTTCGTACAATGAGCAGTTCTTC,CASSEPRQGSYNEQFF
TRBD1,TRBV5-6,many,TRBJ1-1,TGTGCCAGCAGCGGGAGGACAGGGGGTACTGAAGCTTTCTTT,CASSGRTGGTEAFF